This TCR beta chain was identified in a study of blood T cell repertoires in COVID-19 (dated by TCRdb to the early 2020s). General notes on the study: Samples covering the acute and convalescent phases of COVID-19 were provided by collaborators in the United States, Italy and Spain. Deeply sampled blood TCRbeta repertoires from subjects exposed to, actively infected with, or recovered from COVID-19 were included in the dataset. The prospective study material was composed of cDNA or gDNA derived from T cells, B-cell-depleted T cells, or PBMCs. HLA class I and class II types, where available, came from metadata supplied by the sample provider rather than from assay-based typing. Samples came from the ongoing ImmuneRACE study (first 160 participants) plus 1,254 subjects from 6 global collaborators. Sample metadata almost always included a de-identified subject ID, COVID-19 status, age in years and sex. The repertoires were made available in a free public database intended to serve as a resource for research on the immune response to SARS-CoV-2. Overall results and qualifications from the work: The quantity of clinical and demographic metadata differed by source and by participant and was supplied without curation.

Clipping removes 0 bases from V and 0 bases from J, with 2 as the unmatched junction base count. According to the germline V gene, CDR1 reads LGHNA and CDR2 reads YSLEER. Including cysteine and phenylalanine, the CDR3 has 16 amino acids. Only the CDR3 part of the read is kept: 48 bases, read in frame from the first base. Participants in the prospective study were aged about 18 to 95 years, lived in more than 20 United States geographic areas, and enrolled through a virtual design. In the prospective study, participants were assigned to cohorts based on the clinical history participants reported in a screening survey and a study questionnaire. Recovered participants in ImmuneRACE Cohort 3 were defined by two consecutive negative NP/OP PCR tests, clearance by a healthcare professional, or resolution of symptoms. Mobile phlebotomists in the prospective study collected whole blood, serum and a nasopharyngeal or oropharyngeal swab from every participant. Prospective study participants could optionally give additional blood draws and questionnaires over an approximately 2-month period. Before DNA extraction, prospective study blood samples were shipped either frozen or at room temperature.

Concerning this clone itself: Its antigen is not yet known. No base quality values were provided; no much bigger clone lies one nucleotide off.

TCRbeta CDR3 regions were amplified from genomic DNA by means of the immunoSEQ Assay, a bias-controlled multiplex PCR. The authors processed their data as follows. Within the assay, amplification of reference gene primers was used to estimate how many nucleated cells each sample contained. To quantify the absolute abundance of each unique TCRbeta CDR3 rearrangement, sequence reads were collapsed and filtered. For each sample, productive Simpson clonality was calculated as the square root of Simpson's diversity index across productive rearrangements. This immuneACCESS table, as held by TCRdb, lists in-frame sequences with V and J called but not all clones. Of the missing ones, under half trace to an unresolved V gene in checked studies; the others have no known cause. That table gives V, J and clone size, and the DNA gave D and trimming. This sample gives more than 150,000 clones in total; 70% to 80% of them show up just once. The ten largest clones add up to roughly 17% of the sample.

Sequenced material: PBMCs or T cells enriched from blood (not recorded which). The chain is encoded by TRBV4-3 joined to TRBJ2-7; 10 bases in the middle match TRBD2. This clonotype was obtained from a woman aged 50 to 60 who had recovered from COVID-19. The CDR3 region reads CASSQEASGSSYEQYF. In nucleotides, the sequence is TGCGCCAGCAGCCAAGAAGCTAGCGGGAGCTCCTACGAGCAGTACTTC.